A selection of T cell receptor beta chains follows, all from one sample in a study of cytomegalovirus exposure and HLA in healthy donors. This table comes from immunoSEQ multiplex PCR, and its TCRdb copy is limited to in-frame clones, with some not included. The table records around 120,000 clones, 55% to 75% of them present only once. Sequencing was carried out using PBMCs. These receptors all stem from a middle-aged woman in good health and CMV-seropositive. CDR3s include the opening cysteine and the closing phenylalanine or tryptophan. D genes are given only for firm matches. Only part of the rows carry a size: once, few, many, or a class if the clone is expanded.

J gene: TRBJ2-3
clone size: -
V gene: TRBV6-1
D gene: TRBD2
CDR3 protein: CASAPSSGGRDTQYF
CDR3 DNA: TGTGCCAGCGCGCCCTCTAGCGGGGGGCGAGATACGCAGTATTTT

J gene: TRBJ2-1
clone size: few
V gene: TRBV9
D gene: -
CDR3 protein: CASSVDGVTYNEQFF
CDR3 DNA: TGTGCCAGCAGCGTAGACGGGGTTACCTACAATGAGCAGTTCTTC

J gene: TRBJ2-7
clone size: -
V gene: TRBV5-6
D gene: TRBD1
CDR3 protein: CASSLSDRGRDEQYF
CDR3 DNA: TGTGCCAGCAGCTTGTCTGACAGGGGACGGGACGAGCAGTACTTC

J gene: TRBJ1-5
clone size: few
V gene: TRBV28
D gene: TRBD1
CDR3 protein: CASSPGTGNQPQHF
CDR3 DNA: TGTGCCAGCAGCCCCGGGACAGGGAATCAGCCCCAGCATTTT

J gene: TRBJ2-7
clone size: once
V gene: TRBV16
D gene: -
CDR3 protein: CASSQTTGQLYNSYEQYF
CDR3 DNA: TGTGCCAGCAGCCAAACCACTGGACAGCTCTATAACTCCTACGAGCAGTACTTC

J gene: TRBJ2-6
clone size: -
V gene: TRBV5-4
D gene: -
CDR3 protein: CASSSGLLLSSGANVLTF
CDR3 DNA: TGTGCCAGCAGCTCGGGACTCCTATTGAGCTCTGGGGCCAACGTCCTGACTTTC

J gene: TRBJ1-6
clone size: -
V gene: TRBV4-1
D gene: -
CDR3 protein: CASSQARVSNSPLHF
CDR3 DNA: TGCGCCAGCAGCCAGGCCAGGGTTTCCAATTCACCCCTCCACTTT

J gene: TRBJ2-5
clone size: -
V gene: TRBV7-2
D gene: -
CDR3 protein: CASSPGVGGGGETQYF
CDR3 DNA: TGTGCCAGCAGCCCGGGGGTGGGCGGGGGCGGGGAGACCCAGTACTTC

J gene: TRBJ2-1
clone size: -
V gene: TRBV5-1
D gene: -
CDR3 protein: CASSDRSSLDEQFF
CDR3 DNA: TGCGCCAGCAGCGATCGGAGCTCTCTGGATGAGCAGTTCTTC

J gene: TRBJ1-1
clone size: -
V gene: TRBV5-1
D gene: TRBD1
CDR3 protein: CASSLAPTGDALMEAFF
CDR3 DNA: TGCGCCAGCAGCCTAGCCCCGACAGGGGACGCTCTAATGGAGGCTTTCTTT

J gene: TRBJ2-7
clone size: -
V gene: TRBV7-6
D gene: TRBD2
CDR3 protein: CASSSGLAGYEQYF
CDR3 DNA: TGTGCCAGCAGCTCCGGACTAGCGGGCTACGAGCAGTACTTC

J gene: TRBJ1-2
clone size: -
V gene: TRBV7-8
D gene: -
CDR3 protein: CASSNLGGWGYTF
CDR3 DNA: TGTGCCAGCAGCAACCTGGGGGGGTGGGGCTACACCTTC

J gene: TRBJ2-1
clone size: -
V gene: TRBV20-1
D gene: -
CDR3 protein: CSARDQDEQFF
CDR3 DNA: TGCAGTGCTAGAGATCAGGATGAGCAGTTCTTC

J gene: TRBJ1-2
clone size: -
V gene: TRBV5-4
D gene: TRBD1
CDR3 protein: CASSLTRTGYGYTF
CDR3 DNA: TGTGCCAGCAGCTTGACCCGGACAGGCTATGGCTACACCTTC

J gene: TRBJ1-4
clone size: -
V gene: TRBV6-6
D gene: TRBD1
CDR3 protein: CASSDTGTGVEKLFF
CDR3 DNA: TGTGCCAGCAGTGACACCGGGACAGGCGTTGAAAAACTGTTTTTT

J gene: TRBJ2-3
clone size: few
V gene: TRBV19
D gene: TRBD2
CDR3 protein: CASSIELADTDTQYF
CDR3 DNA: TGTGCCAGTAGTATTGAGCTAGCGGATACAGATACGCAGTATTTT

J gene: TRBJ2-1
clone size: -
V gene: TRBV5-1
D gene: TRBD2
CDR3 protein: CASSPGGGSYNEQFF
CDR3 DNA: TGCGCCAGCAGCCCCGGGGGGGGGTCCTACAATGAGCAGTTCTTC

J gene: TRBJ2-1
clone size: -
V gene: TRBV4-3
D gene: TRBD1
CDR3 protein: CASSRDRDNEQFF
CDR3 DNA: TGCGCCAGCAGCCGGGACAGGGACAATGAGCAGTTCTTC

J gene: TRBJ1-4
clone size: -
V gene: TRBV4-2
D gene: TRBD1
CDR3 protein: CASSQDETGTGGRNEKLFF
CDR3 DNA: TGTGCCAGCAGCCAAGACGAGACCGGGACAGGGGGTAGGAATGAAAAACTGTTTTTT

J gene: TRBJ1-6
clone size: -
V gene: TRBV6-5
D gene: TRBD1
CDR3 protein: CASSFRTGTNSPLHF
CDR3 DNA: TGTGCCAGCAGTTTCCGGACAGGGACCAATTCACCCCTCCACTTT

J gene: TRBJ1-3
clone size: -
V gene: TRBV5-1
D gene: TRBD1
CDR3 protein: CASSYSTPGQASGNTIYF
CDR3 DNA: TGCGCCAGCAGCTACTCGACTCCGGGACAGGCCTCTGGAAACACCATATATTTT

J gene: TRBJ2-5
clone size: -
V gene: TRBV5-1
D gene: -
CDR3 protein: CASSLGQTQTQYF
CDR3 DNA: TGCGCCAGCAGCCTAGGACAAACGCAGACCCAGTACTTC

J gene: TRBJ1-4
clone size: once
V gene: TRBV5-4
D gene: TRBD1
CDR3 protein: CASGPGTVATNEKLFF
CDR3 DNA: TGTGCCAGCGGCCCCGGGACAGTTGCAACTAATGAAAAACTGTTTTTT

J gene: TRBJ1-1
clone size: -
V gene: TRBV10-2
D gene: TRBD1
CDR3 protein: CASLQGRYTEAFF
CDR3 DNA: TGCGCCAGCCTACAGGGGAGGTACACTGAAGCTTTCTTT

J gene: TRBJ2-3
clone size: -
V gene: TRBV10-3
D gene: TRBD2
CDR3 protein: CAISEGTSGDTQYF
CDR3 DNA: TGTGCCATCAGTGAGGGGACTAGCGGAGATACGCAGTATTTT

J gene: TRBJ1-2
clone size: -
V gene: TRBV6-5
D gene: -
CDR3 protein: CASGGALYGYTF
CDR3 DNA: TGTGCCAGCGGGGGGGCACTCTATGGCTACACCTTC

J gene: TRBJ1-3
clone size: -
V gene: TRBV7-2
D gene: -
CDR3 protein: CASSFAGFGNTIYF
CDR3 DNA: TGTGCCAGCAGCTTCGCAGGTTTTGGAAACACCATATATTTT

J gene: TRBJ1-2
clone size: once
V gene: TRBV5-4
D gene: TRBD1
CDR3 protein: CASSPGTGRDVLDGYTF
CDR3 DNA: TGTGCCAGCAGCCCTGGGACAGGGAGGGACGTCTTGGATGGCTACACCTTC

J gene: TRBJ1-1
clone size: -
V gene: TRBV19
D gene: -
CDR3 protein: CASSPGTAEAFF
CDR3 DNA: TGTGCCAGTAGTCCGGGGACTGCTGAAGCTTTCTTT

J gene: TRBJ1-2
clone size: -
V gene: TRBV5-4
D gene: -
CDR3 protein: CASSARVQGSYGYTF
CDR3 DNA: TGTGCCAGCAGCGCCAGAGTACAGGGAAGCTATGGCTACACCTTC

J gene: TRBJ2-5
clone size: once
V gene: TRBV20-1
D gene: -
CDR3 protein: CSARPQETQYF
CDR3 DNA: TGCAGTGCTAGACCGCAAGAGACCCAGTACTTC

J gene: TRBJ2-1
clone size: -
V gene: TRBV2
D gene: -
CDR3 protein: CASTLGGRGGNEQFF
CDR3 DNA: TGTGCCAGCACCCTCGGTGGGAGGGGGGGGAATGAGCAGTTCTTC

J gene: TRBJ2-7
clone size: -
V gene: TRBV7-2
D gene: -
CDR3 protein: CASSPQRGASYEQYF
CDR3 DNA: TGTGCCAGCAGCCCTCAACGCGGGGCCTCCTACGAGCAGTACTTC

J gene: TRBJ1-1
clone size: -
V gene: TRBV11-2
D gene: -
CDR3 protein: CASSLRESEAFF
CDR3 DNA: TGTGCCAGCAGCCTAAGGGAGTCTGAAGCTTTCTTT

J gene: TRBJ1-1
clone size: once
V gene: TRBV6-4
D gene: -
CDR3 protein: CASSDWTHDLNTEAFF
CDR3 DNA: TGTGCCAGCAGTGACTGGACACACGACCTGAACACTGAAGCTTTCTTT

J gene: TRBJ2-2
clone size: -
V gene: TRBV5-4
D gene: TRBD2
CDR3 protein: CASSPAPAGLTGELFF
CDR3 DNA: TGTGCCAGCAGCCCCGCCCCAGCGGGGCTGACCGGGGAGCTGTTTTTT

J gene: TRBJ2-3
clone size: medium-sized
V gene: TRBV7-2
D gene: TRBD2
CDR3 protein: CASSLGLAGGTSTDTQYF
CDR3 DNA: TGTGCCAGCAGCTTAGGACTAGCGGGGGGCACTAGCACAGATACGCAGTATTTT

J gene: TRBJ1-2
clone size: -
V gene: TRBV2
D gene: -
CDR3 protein: CASGGRGYGYTF
CDR3 DNA: TGTGCCAGCGGCGGAAGGGGATATGGCTACACCTTC

J gene: TRBJ2-2
clone size: -
V gene: TRBV7-9
D gene: TRBD1
CDR3 protein: CASSLLAGGAAGELFF
CDR3 DNA: TGTGCCAGCAGCTTATTGGCAGGGGGCGCGGCCGGGGAGCTGTTTTTT

J gene: TRBJ2-5
clone size: -
V gene: TRBV11-2
D gene: TRBD2
CDR3 protein: CASSLDFGRGDRETQYF
CDR3 DNA: TGTGCCAGCAGCTTAGATTTCGGGCGGGGGGATCGAGAGACCCAGTACTTC

J gene: TRBJ2-1
clone size: -
V gene: TRBV6-5
D gene: TRBD1
CDR3 protein: CASSSGQGAVDEQFF
CDR3 DNA: TGTGCCAGCAGTTCGGGACAGGGGGCTGTCGATGAGCAGTTCTTC

J gene: TRBJ1-1
clone size: once
V gene: TRBV7-9
D gene: TRBD1
CDR3 protein: CASSQHTGGGEAFF
CDR3 DNA: TGTGCCAGCAGCCAGCATACAGGGGGCGGGGAAGCTTTCTTT

J gene: TRBJ2-5
clone size: -
V gene: TRBV9
D gene: -
CDR3 protein: CASSTDQETQYF
CDR3 DNA: TGTGCCAGCAGCACAGACCAAGAGACCCAGTACTTC

J gene: TRBJ2-7
clone size: once
V gene: TRBV11-2
D gene: TRBD2
CDR3 protein: CASSSLAVQYF
CDR3 DNA: TGTGCCAGCAGCTCTCTAGCGGTACAGTACTTC

J gene: TRBJ1-2
clone size: once
V gene: TRBV4-3
D gene: -
CDR3 protein: CASSQPGVDGYTF
CDR3 DNA: TGCGCCAGCAGCCAACCAGGGGTGGATGGCTACACCTTC

J gene: TRBJ1-6
clone size: -
V gene: TRBV7-2
D gene: -
CDR3 protein: CASSSSPSSYNSPLHF
CDR3 DNA: TGTGCCAGCAGCTCTTCCCCGAGCTCCTATAATTCACCCCTCCACTTT

J gene: TRBJ1-1
clone size: few
V gene: TRBV2
D gene: TRBD1
CDR3 protein: CASLMAPGQGAPVF
CDR3 DNA: TGTGCCAGCCTTATGGCTCCGGGACAGGGGGCGCCGGTGTTT

J gene: TRBJ2-1
clone size: few
V gene: TRBV5-1
D gene: TRBD2
CDR3 protein: CASSQRGATYNEQFF
CDR3 DNA: TGCGCCAGCAGCCAGCGGGGGGCCACCTACAATGAGCAGTTCTTC

J gene: TRBJ2-5
clone size: few
V gene: TRBV5-4
D gene: -
CDR3 protein: CASSLVLSGQETQYF
CDR3 DNA: TGTGCCAGCAGCTTAGTTCTCAGTGGCCAAGAGACCCAGTACTTC

J gene: TRBJ1-1
clone size: few
V gene: TRBV6-5
D gene: TRBD1
CDR3 protein: CASSYPGQGIAEAFF
CDR3 DNA: TGTGCCAGCAGTTACCCCGGACAGGGGATTGCTGAAGCTTTCTTT

J gene: TRBJ2-1
clone size: once
V gene: TRBV6-5
D gene: -
CDR3 protein: CASSQALTSYNEQFF
CDR3 DNA: TGTGCCAGCAGTCAGGCCCTGACCTCCTACAATGAGCAGTTCTTC